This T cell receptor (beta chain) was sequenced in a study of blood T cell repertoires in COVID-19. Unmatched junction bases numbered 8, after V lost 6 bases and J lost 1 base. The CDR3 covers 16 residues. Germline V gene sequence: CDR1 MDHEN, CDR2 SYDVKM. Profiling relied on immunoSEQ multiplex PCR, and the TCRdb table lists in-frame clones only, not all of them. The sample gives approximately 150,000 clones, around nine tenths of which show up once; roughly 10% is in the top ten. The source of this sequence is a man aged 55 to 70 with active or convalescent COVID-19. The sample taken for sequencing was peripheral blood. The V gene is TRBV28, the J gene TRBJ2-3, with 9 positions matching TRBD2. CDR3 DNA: TGTGCCAGCAGCTCTCACGAGCGGGAGGGCACAGATACGCAGTATTTT. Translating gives CASSSHEREGTDTQYF. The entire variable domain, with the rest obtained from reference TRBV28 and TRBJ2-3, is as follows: DVKVTQSSRYLVKRTGEKVFLECVQDMDHENMFWYRQDPGLGLRLIYFSYDVKMKEKGDIPEGYSVSREKKERFSLILESASTNQTSMYLCASSSHEREGTDTQYFGPGTRLTVL.